These 24 T cell receptor beta chains came from one sample sequenced in a study of blood T cells in healthy people across ages. Sample-barcoded 5' priming and a J-beta primer mix drove a second PCR of about 6 to 12 cycles. TCRdb re-called the 5' RACE reads with MiXCR, one entry per CDR3 protein. The data hold around 790,000 distinct CDR3 sequences, with roughly 44% observed a single time. Sequences were obtained from blood. These receptors were obtained from a man in his sixties in good health.

This clonotype was recorded a few times. The V and J genes are TRBV14 and TRBJ1-1; TRBD1 agrees at 9 bases. The CDR3 contains 16 residues. The germline V gene encodes CDR1 SGHDN and CDR2 FVKESK. V trimming: 4 bases; J trimming: 5 bases; junction bases outside the gene matches: 11. DNA of the CDR3: TGTGCCAGCAGCCCGTACACCGGGACAGGGAGAACTGAAGCTTTCTTT. Amino acids: CASSPYTGTGRTEAFF.

This clonotype has a count of ten or more. The rearrangement joins TRBV6-5 to TRBJ1-2; D possibly corresponds to TRBD1 (6 bases). Per the germline V gene, CDR1 is MNHEY and CDR2 is SVGAGI. The length of the CDR3 is 16 residues. Between the trimmed V and J ends, which lost 0 bases and 7 bases, there was a span of 18 bases. The DNA for the CDR3 is TGTGCCAGCAGTTACTCGAGGTCGGGGGGCGCCGGTGGCTACACCTTC. This sequence encodes CASSYSRSGGAGGYTF.

V usage is TRBV12-3 or TRBV12-4 and J usage is TRBJ2-5, with 7 bases aligning to TRBD2. V shed 4 bases and J 11 bases; nucleotides not matched to a gene: 10. CDR3 size: 13 residues. The CDR3 nucleotides are TGTGCCAGCAGTTCCCTCCTAGCGGATGAGCAGTACTTC. It specifies CASSSLLADEQYF.

CDR3 residues: CASSSRQGINSPLHF. DNA for the CDR3: TGTGCCAGCAGCTCGCGACAGGGTATAAATTCACCCCTCCACTTT. This chain uses TRBV7-9 with TRBJ1-6, with 7 bases aligning to TRBD1. J gave up 7 bases and V 4 bases, and 7 bases lay outside the gene matches. The CDR3 contains 15 residues. Germline V CDR1 and CDR2: SEHNR, FQNEAQ (reference sequence).

This clonotype was seen a few times. The V call is TRBV14, the J call TRBJ2-7; D gene uncertain. Looked up from germline, CDR1 is SGHDN and CDR2 is FVKESK. The CDR3 spans 14 residues. Trimming took off 0 bases at V and 1 base at J, with 7 bases between the two ends. The CDR3 is CASSQDNLSYEQYF. The DNA for the CDR3 is TGTGCCAGCAGCCAAGATAACTTATCCTACGAGCAGTACTTC.

This clonotype was found a few times. This chain joins TRBV6-6 and TRBJ2-5; 9 nucleotides agree with TRBD1. Germline CDR1 reads MNHNY; CDR2 reads SVGAGI (reference sequence). The V segment lost 6 bases and the J segment 4 bases; nucleotides outside the gene matches: 9. CDR3 length equals 15 residues. Written as DNA, the CDR3 is TGTGCCAGCAGCGACAGGGGGTATAGTACAGAGACCCAGTACTTC. This gives the protein CASSDRGYSTETQYF.

This sequence joins TRBV5-1 and TRBJ2-5; TRBD1 matches at 7 bases. The CDR3 runs to 17 residues. The germline V gene encodes CDR1 SGHRS and CDR2 YFSETQ. V dropped 4 bases and J dropped 6; count of bases not matched to a gene: 18. In nucleotides, the CDR3 is TGCGCCAGCAGCACAGCCCCGGGACAGTCCGGGCGCCAGACCCAGTACTTC. Amino acids: CASSTAPGQSGRQTQYF.

The rearrangement uses TRBV6-2 or TRBV6-3 and TRBJ1-1; 7 bases agree with TRBD1. Looked up from germline, CDR1 is MNHEY and CDR2 is SVGEGT. The CDR3 extends over 12 amino acids. V shed 6 bases, J shed 3 bases, and the junction held 1 base outside the gene matches. CDR3 sequence (DNA): TGTGCCAGCAGAACAGGGGACACTGAAGCTTTCTTT. It specifies CASRTGDTEAFF.

The chain is built from TRBV28 and TRBJ2-7; 8 positions match TRBD2. The J call may not be correct, given that the DNA end is closer to TRBJ2-4. The germline V gene encodes CDR1 MDHEN and CDR2 SYDVKM. The CDR3 consists of 15 residues. The CDR3 nucleotides are TGTGCCAGCAGTTTACCCGGGGGGGGCTTAAACATTCAGTACTTC. It translates to CASSLPGGGLNIQYF.

The chain recombines TRBV7-9 with TRBJ2-7; TRBD2 agrees at 12 bases. The V segment lost 4 bases and the J segment 7 bases; nucleotides outside the gene matches: 14. The CDR3 loop spans 17 amino acids. Germline V gives CDR1 SEHNR, CDR2 FQNEAQ (reference sequence). CDR3 sequence (DNA): TGTGCCAGCAGCTCTGCCAGGACTAGCGGGGATTACAATGAGCAGTACTTC. It translates to CASSSARTSGDYNEQYF.

This clonotype occurred once. At one of its ends the junction is not consistent with the germline gene, which may arise from a read error. The rearrangement uses TRBV30 and TRBJ2-5; D might be TRBD2 (7 bases). The CDR3 runs to 15 residues. Germline V gene lookup returns CDR1 GTSNPN and CDR2 SVGIG (reference sequence). In DNA, the CDR3 is TGTGCCTGGGGGCTTAAAGGGGGGGCGAGGGAGACTCAGTACTTC. This encodes CAWGLKGGARETQYF. Drawing the rest from reference TRBV30 and TRBJ2-5, the complete variable domain is SQTIHQWPATLVQPVGSPLSLECTVEGTSNPNLYWYRQAAGRGLQLLFYSVGIGQISSEVPQNLSASRPQDRQFILSSKKLLLSDSGFYLCAWGLKGGARETQYFGPGTRLLVL.

The sample holds a few counts of this clonotype. V and J are TRBV10-3 and TRBJ1-2, with D possibly being TRBD1 (6 bases). The CDR3 is 14 amino acids. The V end lost 3 bases, the J end lost 1 base, and 9 bases lay between the germline ends. Germline lookup yields CDR1 ENHRY and CDR2 SYGVKD. Here the CDR3 DNA reads TGTGCCATCAGTGACGGGGGGCTTAACTATGGCTACACCTTC. Translated: CAISDGGLNYGYTF.

The chain employs TRBV27 and TRBJ2-1, with D possibly matching TRBD1 (5 bases). V dropped 2 bases and J dropped 11 bases, with 10 bases sitting between them. The length of the CDR3 is 12 residues. Germline CDR1 reads MNHEY; CDR2 reads SMNVEV (reference sequence). In DNA, the CDR3 is TGTGCCAGCAGTTTACCGCAGGGAAAGCAGTTCTTC. Translation: CASSLPQGKQFF.

A few counts support this clonotype. The genes are TRBV14 and TRBJ2-7; TRBD2 matches at 10 bases. The CDR3 length is 13 residues. The germline V gene encodes CDR1 SGHDN and CDR2 FVKESK. The ends lost 8 bases at V and 6 bases at J; junction bases unmatched: 7. The chain's CDR3 is CASRGTSVGEQYF. CDR3 coding DNA: TGTGCCAGCCGAGGGACTAGCGTTGGCGAGCAGTACTTC.

This chain uses TRBV25-1 with TRBJ2-2; D gene unclear. The germline V and J ends were trimmed by 1 base and 0 bases, with 9 bases remaining between them. Germline V gene sequence: CDR1 MGHDK, CDR2 SYGVNS. The CDR3 spans 16 residues. CDR3 region: CASSEFVAANTGELFF. The CDR3, as DNA: TGTGCCAGCAGTGAATTCGTAGCCGCGAACACCGGGGAGCTGTTTTTT.

The rearrangement joins TRBV9 to TRBJ2-7; 9 bases line up with TRBD2. CDR1 and CDR2 (germline): SGDLS, YYNGEE. The ends lost 0 bases at V and 2 bases at J; junction bases unmatched: 3. The CDR3 runs to 15 residues. CDR3 region: CASSVGLAGTYEQYF. The CDR3 DNA reads as TGTGCCAGCAGCGTAGGGCTAGCGGGAACCTACGAGCAGTACTTC.

V and J are TRBV6-6 and TRBJ2-5, with 8 bases that match TRBD2. J gave up 0 bases and V 7 bases, and 1 base lay outside the gene matches. This CDR3 contains 13 residues. CDR1 is MNHNY, CDR2 SVGAGI, per germline (reference sequence). CDR3 coding DNA: TGTGCCAGCAAAGCGGGGGACCAAGAGACCCAGTACTTC. Its translation is CASKAGDQETQYF.

The chain uses TRBV28 and TRBJ1-3; D call uncertain. CDR3 length equals 13 residues. The V gene lost 7 bases and the J gene lost 2 bases, with 9 bases spanning the gap. Germline V gene sequence: CDR1 MDHEN, CDR2 SYDVKM. The CDR3 coding sequence is TGTGCCAGCACTCCGACGACTGGAAACACCATATATTTT. As protein: CASTPTTGNTIYF.

This clonotype turned up a few times. The chain links TRBV6-6 to TRBJ2-5; D remains ambiguous. Trimming cost V 0 bases and J 3 bases, with 2 bases left between them. Germline V gives CDR1 MNHNY, CDR2 SVGAGI (reference sequence). CDR3 length: 12 residues. CDR3 sequence reads: CASSYSKETQYF. In nucleotides, the CDR3 is TGTGCCAGCAGTTACTCAAAAGAGACCCAGTACTTC.

This clonotype was counted ten times or more. One base away lies a much larger clone, so this may be a sequencing read error. V and J are TRBV10-3 and TRBJ2-5; no clear D. The germline CDR1 and CDR2 sequences are ENHRY and SYGVKD. The CDR3 has 13 amino acids. Trimming took off 5 bases at V and 11 bases at J, with 18 bases between the two ends. The CDR3 DNA reads TGTGCCATCAGTAACCGGGCCGATGATGAGCAGTACTTC. It codes for CAISNRADDEQYF.

This clonotype was detected a few times. The chain joins TRBV29-1 to TRBJ2-5, with D unclear. The V end was cut by 3 bases, the J end by 2 bases, with 13 bases between. The CDR3 is 14 residues long. Germline assignment: CDR1 SQVTM and CDR2 ANQGSEA. Here the CDR3 DNA reads TGCAGCGTTGATCCCGGTACTGGGCAAGAGACCCAGTACTTC. It encodes CSVDPGTGQETQYF.

The chain combines TRBV5-6 with TRBJ2-7; D gene ambiguous. The length of the CDR3 is 13 residues. Germline CDR1 reads SGHDT; CDR2 reads YYEEEE. V was pared by 10 bases and J by 4 bases, with 18 bases between. The CDR3 spells CARTPQRSYEQYF. In nucleotides, the CDR3 is TGTGCCCGCACCCCACAGAGATCATACGAGCAGTACTTC.

Of note for this clonotype: Possible read error: a much larger clone is one base away. The chain employs TRBV24-1 and TRBJ2-3; D is uncertain. In germline, CDR1 is KGHDR, CDR2 SFDVKD. This CDR3 is 12 amino acids long. This CDR3 reads CATGETRDTQYF. The CDR3 DNA reads as TGTGCCACCGGTGAAACGAGGGATACGCAGTATTTT.

This clonotype was observed a handful of times. The gene calls are TRBV11-1 and TRBJ2-5, with TRBD2 matching over 14 bases. The CDR3 sequence is 17 residues long. V shed 0 bases, J shed 5 bases, and the junction held 5 bases outside the gene matches. Per the germline V gene, CDR1 is SGHAT and CDR2 is FQDESV (reference sequence). CDR3 in amino acids: CASSLARTSGGTETQYF. DNA of the CDR3: TGTGCCAGCAGCTTAGCGAGGACTAGCGGGGGGACGGAGACCCAGTACTTC.